Below, one T cell receptor beta chain is given with its context. Its antigen remains unidentified. The sample belongs to a study of shared clonotypes between healthy human individuals. Findings of the study overall: An expected dependence of interdonor clonotype sharing on sequencing depth was noted.

Researchers divided each subset's genomic DNA evenly across several immunoSEQ plates. In the authors' workflow: ImmunoSEQ output lacked quality scores and full-length reads, limiting matched filtering. Only in-frame clones appear in the TCRdb table, and some are missing; sequencing was by immunoSEQ multiplex PCR. That table furnishes V, J and clone size, whereas the DNA furnished D and trimming. The profile shows some 2,000,000 clones, roughly 95% of them singletons. There are 14 residues in the CDR3. The V gene's germline CDR1 is GTSNPN and CDR2 SVGIG (reference sequence). V trimming: 5 bases; J trimming: 1 base; junction bases outside the gene matches: 6. Subsets obtained from CD4+ cells comprised CD45RA+ naive and CD45RA-negative memory cells.

The rearrangement joins TRBV30 to TRBJ2-5; TRBD2 matches 8 bases. Input material: naive CD4+ T cells sorted from blood. Subset specified: CD45RA+ positively selected. This TCR was recovered from a man in his late teens or twenties in good health. This chain's CDR3 is CAWSITSGQETQYF. The DNA of the CDR3 is TGTGCCTGGTCCATAACTAGCGGCCAAGAGACCCAGTACTTC.